This section outlines one T cell receptor (beta chain) sequence together with its context. Its antigen remains unidentified. The V gene lost 1 base and the J gene lost 15 bases, with 16 bases spanning the gap. CDR1 and CDR2 (germline): MGHRA, YSYEKL. The CDR3 covers 13 residues. The data were produced by immunoSEQ multiplex PCR, yet TCRdb's version contains in-frame clones alone and is incomplete. The sample yields 72,000 or so clones, around four fifths seen once. These newly diagnosed stage II-IVA oral cavity squamous cell carcinoma patients had no prior systemic or radiation treatment. The entry originates in a study of neoadjuvant anti-PD-1 for oral cavity cancer. Findings and limits, study-wide: Higher pretreatment Treg/Th17 ratios tracked higher pretreatment blood clonality.

This sequence originates from a person between 40 and 85 years old with oral cavity squamous cell carcinoma. This specimen was PBMCs, taken before nivolumab (anti-PD-1) treatment. This rearrangement joins TRBV4-1 to TRBJ2-1, with TRBD2 as a possible D gene (5 bases). The CDR3 loop reads CASSQVPSRGLFF. CDR3 bases: TGCGCCAGCAGCCAAGTGCCTAGCCGGGGATTGTTCTTC.